The 10 T cell receptor beta chains reported below all come from one sample, sequenced in a study of T-cell reconstitution after alpha-beta-depleted transplantation in children. The library targeted TCRbeta and was prepared with unique molecular identifiers. TCRdb ran MiXCR on the PCR reads and lists one entry per CDR3 protein. The data show some 550,000 distinct CDR3 sequences, about 18% seen once. The sample here was PBMCs from the stem cell graft donor, taken from the stem cell graft. These receptors were collected from a human donor who donated a stem cell graft to a child with acute lymphoblastic leukemia.

This clonotype was detected once. This chain connects TRBV5-1 to TRBJ2-7, with D perhaps matching TRBD1 (5 bases). The CDR3 covers 16 residues. Looked up from germline, CDR1 is SGHRS and CDR2 is YFSETQ. V lost 4 bases and J lost 0, with 17 bases in between. Here the CDR3 reads CASSPLGKGHSYEQYF. CDR3 DNA sequence: TGCGCCAGCAGCCCACTGGGGAAGGGGCACTCCTACGAGCAGTACTTC.

In this sample, this clonotype turned up many times. This chain uses TRBV5-1 with TRBJ2-1; a weak D match, TRBD2 (6 bases). Trimming removed 4 bases at V and 4 bases at J, with 12 bases between. This CDR3 has 14 amino acids. Germline assignment: CDR1 SGHRS and CDR2 YFSETQ. The CDR3 is CASSPPSEYNEQFF. The CDR3 DNA reads as TGCGCCAGCAGCCCACCTAGCGAGTACAATGAGCAGTTCTTC. Looking up the rest from reference TRBV5-1 and TRBJ2-1 gives the full variable domain: KAGVTQTPRYLIKTRGQQVTLSCSPISGHRSVSWYQQTPGQGLQFLFEYFSETQRNKGNFPGRFSGRQFSNSRSEMNVSTLELGDSALYLCASSPPSEYNEQFFGPGTRLTVL.

The V call is TRBV9, the J call TRBJ2-7; 11 bases line up with TRBD2. Germline V lookup: CDR1 SGDLS, CDR2 YYNGEE. Germline trimming cut 4 bases from V and 3 bases from J; bases unmatched to any gene: 15. The CDR3 contains 18 residues. The CDR3 DNA reads as TGTGCCAGCAGCTCAGGACTCGGGACTAGCGGATATAGCTACGAGCAGTACTTC. Translating gives CASSSGLGTSGYSYEQYF.

V usage is TRBV5-1 and J usage is TRBJ2-7; D not resolved. CDR3 size: 12 residues. The V and J ends lost 4 bases and 5 bases respectively, with 10 bases between them. CDR1 and CDR2 from the germline V gene are SGHRS and YFSETQ. CDR3 nucleotides: TGCGCCAGCAGCCCCGCCGGACACGAGCAGTACTTC. This gives the protein CASSPAGHEQYF.

This chain links TRBV29-1 with TRBJ2-7; TRBD2 aligns across 13 bases. Germline lookup yields CDR1 SQVTM and CDR2 ANQGSEA. V trimming: 1 base; J trimming: 1 base; junction bases outside the gene matches: 7. The CDR3 is made up of 17 amino acids. The CDR3 loop reads CSVEGTSGSLWSYEQYF. The CDR3 DNA follows: TGCAGCGTTGAAGGGACTAGCGGGAGTTTATGGTCCTACGAGCAGTACTTC.

In DNA form, the CDR3 reads TGTGCCAGCAGCATGACTAGCGGGAGGGAAAATGAGCAGTTCTTC. This gives the protein CASSMTSGRENEQFF. This sequence joins TRBV7-9 and TRBJ2-1, with 14 positions matching TRBD2. V shed 5 bases, J shed 7 bases, and the junction held 4 bases outside the gene matches. Germline loops: CDR1 SEHNR, CDR2 FQNEAQ (reference sequence). The CDR3 spans 15 residues.

This clonotype was detected a few times. The chain links TRBV10-2 to TRBJ1-2, with D perhaps TRBD1 (6 bases). The length of the CDR3 is 15 residues. CDR1 and CDR2 from the germline V gene are WSHSY and SAAADI. With 8 bases removed from V and 1 base from J, the gap between germline ends came to 17 bases. For the CDR3, the DNA is TGCGCCAGCGGGGGGGGCGACCTCCTTAACTATGGCTACACCTTC. This translates into CASGGGDLLNYGYTF.

This clonotype has only a few counts. This sequence joins TRBV7-9 and TRBJ2-7; D call uncertain. Germline values: CDR1 SEHNR, CDR2 FQNEAQ (reference sequence). The CDR3 is made up of 14 amino acids. The V end lost 5 bases, the J end lost 1 base, and 12 bases lay between the germline ends. The CDR3 DNA reads TGTGCCAGCAGCCAGATGGGGAAGTCCTACGAGCAGTACTTC. Translation gives CASSQMGKSYEQYF. Full variable domain (rest looked up from reference TRBV7-9 and TRBJ2-7): DTGVSQNPRHKITKRGQNVTFRCDPISEHNRLYWYRQTLGQGPEFLTYFQNEAQLEKSRLLSDRFSAERPKGSFSTLEIQRTEQGDSAMYLCASSQMGKSYEQYFGPGTRLTVT.

The chain employs TRBV18 and TRBJ1-5; D uncertain. This CDR3 spans 13 amino acids. The germline CDR1 and CDR2 sequences are KGHSH and LQKENI. Trimming pared 8 bases from V and 4 bases from J, leaving 12 bases between. The CDR3 bases are TGTGCCAGCACCTCCTTGGATAATCAGCCCCAGCATTTT. It translates to CASTSLDNQPQHF.

The chain combines TRBV7-9 with TRBJ2-7, with a possible D match to TRBD2 (5 bases). The CDR3 sequence is 14 residues long. CDR1 is SEHNR, CDR2 FQNEAQ, per germline (reference sequence). The V end was cut by 5 bases, the J end by 2 bases, with 13 bases between. The CDR3 region is CASSAPGRTYEQYF. CDR3 coding DNA: TGTGCCAGCAGCGCCCCGGGAAGGACCTACGAGCAGTACTTC.